The 26 T cell receptor beta chains presented below share a single source sample, sequenced in a study of T cell changes during pregnancy in multiple sclerosis. Data came from immunoSEQ multiplex PCR; TCRdb stores just in-frame clones and leaves some out. This sample has about 99,000 clones, with approximately 93% found just once. This material consisted of peripheral blood, taken after pregnancy. The receptors come from a female donor with multiple sclerosis, enrolled in a pregnancy study.

The chain couples TRBV10-3 to TRBJ1-2; D possibly corresponds to TRBD1 (5 bases). V was shortened by 11 bases and J by 2 bases, with 12 bases between the two germline ends. Germline CDR1 is ENHRY and CDR2 is SYGVKD. The CDR3 sequence is 12 residues long. DNA of the CDR3: TGTGCCGTGACAGTGGGGAACTATGGCTACACCTTC. The encoded protein is CAVTVGNYGYTF.

V gene TRBV4-1 combines with J gene TRBJ2-6; 9 bases line up with TRBD2. CDR1 is MGHRA, CDR2 YSYEKL, per germline. The CDR3 length is 21 residues. J gave up 2 bases and V 0 bases, and 14 bases lay outside the gene matches. The DNA of the CDR3 is TGCGCCAGCAGCCAAGATCTTCGCGCGGTAGCGGGAGCGGCTGGGGCCAACGTCCTGACTTTC. Its translation: CASSQDLRAVAGAAGANVLTF.

This clone occurred once. In nucleotides, the CDR3 is TGTGCCAGCAGTTTTGGGGGTGAGGGGGTTTTTGAAAAACTGTTTTTT. Amino acid sequence: CASSFGGEGVFEKLFF. The gene calls are TRBV27 and TRBJ1-4; D possibly corresponds to TRBD1 (6 bases). This CDR3 contains 16 residues. Germline V gene sequence: CDR1 MNHEY, CDR2 SMNVEV (reference sequence). V lost 3 bases to trimming and J lost 7 bases, with 18 bases between them.

The chain has TRBV5-1 and TRBJ2-5, with 10 bases identical to TRBD2. The DNA end is a closer match to TRBJ2-7, so the J assignment may be wrong. This CDR3 is 16 amino acids long. Germline loops: CDR1 SGHRS, CDR2 YFSETQ. DNA of the CDR3: TGCGCCAGCAGCCCTCCCCGACTAGCGGGTAACTCCGAGCAGTACTTC. Its translation is CASSPPRLAGNSEQYF.

The chain carries TRBV5-4 and TRBJ1-1; D is unresolved. V was pared by 4 bases and J by 0 bases, with 10 bases between. CDR1 is SGHNT and CDR2 is YYREEE in the germline V gene (reference sequence). This CDR3 region has 14 residues. CDR3 amino acids: CASSLLQVNTEAFF. Written as DNA, the CDR3 is TGTGCCAGCAGCCTACTTCAGGTGAACACTGAAGCTTTCTTT.

The chain is built from TRBV27 and TRBJ2-2; 8 bases fit TRBD2. The V segment lost 6 bases and the J segment 8 bases; nucleotides outside the gene matches: 5. Germline assignment: CDR1 MNHEY and CDR2 SMNVEV (reference sequence). There are 13 residues in the CDR3. The CDR3 loop reads CASSPGGPGELFF. The CDR3 coding sequence is TGTGCCAGCAGCCCGGGGGGGCCGGGGGAGCTGTTTTTT.

This clone was picked up one time. V is TRBV6-1 and J is TRBJ1-1; D might be TRBD1 (6 bases). The CDR3 loop spans 15 amino acids. The germline CDR1 and CDR2 sequences are MNHNS and SASEGT. V was clipped by 2 bases and J by 6 bases, with 16 bases between them. The CDR3 region is CASSENLNRVAEAFF. The CDR3 nucleotides are TGTGCCAGCAGTGAAAACTTAAACAGGGTGGCTGAAGCTTTCTTT.

V is TRBV5-4 and J is TRBJ2-7, with 11 bases fitting TRBD1. The CDR3 runs to 15 residues. The germline CDR1 and CDR2 sequences are SGHNT and YYREEE (reference sequence). V was clipped by 4 bases and J by 1 base; unmatched bases: 4. CDR3 loop: CASSIGTGGSYEQYF. In nucleotides, the CDR3 is TGTGCCAGCAGCATAGGGACAGGGGGATCCTACGAGCAGTACTTC. The variable domain in full, completed from reference TRBV5-4 and TRBJ2-7, reads ETGVTQSPTHLIKTRGQQVTLRCSSQSGHNTVSWYQQALGQGPQFIFQYYREEENGRGNFPPRFSGLQFPNYSSELNVNALELDDSALYLCASSIGTGGSYEQYFGPGTRLTVT.

The chain employs TRBV11-1 and TRBJ2-1, with a tentative D call TRBD1 (6 bases). Germline CDR1 and CDR2: SGHAT and FQDESV (reference sequence). This CDR3 is 15 amino acids long. Trimming took 3 bases from V and 4 from J, leaving 13 bases between them. CDR3 sequence reads: CASSFSDSPYNEQFF. The DNA for the CDR3 is TGTGCCAGCAGCTTTTCGGACAGCCCTTACAATGAGCAGTTCTTC. The variable domain in full, with the rest retrieved from reference TRBV11-1 and TRBJ2-1, is EAEVAQSPRYKITEKSQAVAFWCDPISGHATLYWYRQILGQGPELLVQFQDESVVDDSQLPKDRFSAERLKGVDSTLKIQPAELGDSAMYLCASSFSDSPYNEQFFGPGTRLTVL.

This sequence joins TRBV28 and TRBJ1-2, with D maybe TRBD1 (6 bases). CDR1 and CDR2 from the germline V gene are MDHEN and SYDVKM. V was pared by 7 bases and J by 7 bases, with 16 bases between. CDR3 length equals 13 residues. This chain's CDR3 is CASNSQGYFGYTF. In nucleotides, the CDR3 is TGTGCCAGCAACTCCCAGGGGTATTTTGGCTACACCTTC.

The J gene is TRBJ2-1, the V gene TRBV27; weak D call: TRBD2 (7 bases). Germline CDR1 and CDR2: MNHEY and SMNVEV (reference sequence). V was clipped by 3 bases and J by 10 bases, with 19 bases between them. The CDR3 spans 15 residues. The CDR3 DNA follows: TGTGCCAGCAGTTTTTTCTCGACGGGGGGCCGCGAGCAGTTCTTC. Its protein is CASSFFSTGGREQFF.

This clone was seen a handful of times. The chain carries TRBV10-3 and TRBJ1-1; 10 bases are a match to TRBD1. Germline loops: CDR1 ENHRY, CDR2 SYGVKD. The ends lost 4 bases at V and 1 base at J; junction bases unmatched: 0. CDR3 length equals 14 residues. The CDR3: CAISGQGANTEAFF. The CDR3 DNA follows: TGTGCCATCAGTGGACAGGGGGCGAACACTGAAGCTTTCTTT.

The chain links TRBV7-8 to TRBJ1-3; 7 bases are shared with TRBD1. This CDR3 comprises 21 residues. Unmatched junction bases numbered 22, after V lost 5 bases and J lost 0 bases. Germline CDR1 is SGHVS and CDR2 is FQNEAQ. The CDR3 spells CASSQGARDSAYPSSGNTIYF. The CDR3 region has the DNA TGTGCCAGCAGCCAAGGAGCCCGGGACAGTGCCTATCCCAGCTCTGGAAACACCATATATTTT.

The rearrangement joins TRBV29-1 to TRBJ1-4, with a tentative D call TRBD1 (6 bases). Germline CDR1 SQVTM, CDR2 ANQGSEA. The CDR3 loop spans 15 amino acids. V lost 0 bases to trimming and J lost 6 bases, with 14 bases between them. The DNA of the CDR3 is TGCAGCGTTGAAGACCCGGACAGCCAGGATGAAAAACTGTTTTTT. As protein: CSVEDPDSQDEKLFF.

The chain is built from TRBV19 and TRBJ1-2; 9 bases agree with TRBD1. The CDR3 length is 12 residues. Unmatched junction bases numbered 4, after V lost 7 bases and J lost 7 bases. CDR1 is LNHDA and CDR2 is SQIVND in the germline V gene (reference sequence). CDR3 sequence (DNA): TGTGCCAGTACCACAGGGGGCCTTGGCTACACCTTC. Translated, it gives CASTTGGLGYTF.

This chain uses TRBV5-3 with TRBJ2-1, with 12 bases aligning to TRBD2. TRBV5-3 is assigned to the ORF class and has an uncertain function. The CDR3 spans 16 residues. The trim removed 5 bases at V and 2 bases at J, leaving 5 bases unmatched. CDR3 sequence (DNA): TGTGCCAGAAGAAATAGACTAGCGGGAGCCTACAATGAGCAGTTCTTC. This encodes CARRNRLAGAYNEQFF.

This chain uses TRBV13 with TRBJ2-1; D is possibly TRBD2 (5 bases). This CDR3 is 13 amino acids long. V was pared by 2 bases and J by 10 bases, with 12 bases between. Germline assignment: CDR1 PRHDT and CDR2 FYEKMQ (reference sequence). The CDR3 region has the DNA TGTGCCAGCAGCTTAATCGGGGAACGGGAGCAGTTCTTC. As protein: CASSLIGEREQFF. The variable domain in full, with the rest retrieved from reference TRBV13 and TRBJ2-1, is AAGVIQSPRHLIKEKRETATLKCYPIPRHDTVYWYQQGPGQDPQFLISFYEKMQSDKGSIPDRFSAQQFSDYHSELNMSSLELGDSALYFCASSLIGEREQFFGPGTRLTVL.

This chain links TRBV30 with TRBJ2-3, with 10 bases lining up with TRBD1. V lost 5 bases to trimming and J lost 4 bases; unmatched junction nucleotides: 9. CDR3 length: 15 amino acids. CDR1 is GTSNPN, CDR2 SVGIG, per germline (reference sequence). The CDR3 DNA reads as TGTGCCTGGGGTCCGACAGGGGGCCTTGCAGATACGCAGTATTTT. It yields the protein CAWGPTGGLADTQYF.

Only a few counts were recorded for this clone. CDR3 region: CASSSGSTAMNTEAFF. The CDR3 DNA follows: TGCGCCAGCAGCTCCGGAAGTACAGCCATGAACACTGAAGCTTTCTTT. This chain links TRBV5-1 with TRBJ1-1; D gene uncertain. Germline assignment: CDR1 SGHRS and CDR2 YFSETQ. This CDR3 has 16 residues. The V end lost 3 bases, the J end lost 0 bases, and 15 bases lay between the germline ends.

This CDR3 reads CAWTPPADTQYF. CDR3 sequence (DNA): TGTGCCTGGACCCCCCCGGCAGATACGCAGTATTTT. The chain employs TRBV30 and TRBJ2-3; the D is unclear. The CDR3 runs 12 residues. Germline values: CDR1 GTSNPN, CDR2 SVGIG (reference sequence). V dropped 4 bases and J dropped 4 bases, with 9 bases sitting between them.

This chain uses TRBV5-6 with TRBJ2-7; maybe TRBD2 (7 bases). Germline V lookup: CDR1 SGHDT, CDR2 YYEEEE. V lost 7 bases and J 0 bases, leaving 14 bases between the germline ends. The CDR3 contains 14 residues. The CDR3: CASGRRGPSYEQYF. CDR3 bases: TGTGCCAGCGGGAGGCGGGGGCCCTCCTACGAGCAGTACTTC. Filled out from reference TRBV5-6 and TRBJ2-7, the complete variable domain reads DAGVTQSPTHLIKTRGQQVTLRCSPKSGHDTVSWYQQALGQGPQFIFQYYEEEERQRGNFPDRFSGHQFPNYSSELNVNALLLGDSALYLCASGRRGPSYEQYFGPGTRLTVT.

The chain is built from TRBV5-6 and TRBJ2-6; no reliable D call. Germline V gene data show CDR1 as SGHDT and CDR2 as YYEEEE. Trimming left V 2 bases short and J 3 bases short, with 6 bases between. This CDR3 contains 14 residues. The CDR3 reads CASSFRLGANVLTF. The DNA of the CDR3 is TGTGCCAGCAGCTTTCGTCTTGGGGCCAACGTCCTGACTTTC.

The gene calls are TRBV19 and TRBJ2-7; the match to TRBD2 covers 8 bases. Germline V gene sequence: CDR1 LNHDA, CDR2 SQIVND (reference sequence). V lost 5 bases to trimming and J lost 1 base; unmatched junction nucleotides: 7. This CDR3 contains 15 residues. In DNA form, the CDR3 reads TGTGCCAGTAGTTTCGGGATAGCGGGGTCCTACGAGCAGTACTTC. It codes for CASSFGIAGSYEQYF.

CDR3 DNA: TGCAGCGTTGATACAGAAGCTGGAAACACCATATATTTT. Its translation is CSVDTEAGNTIYF. This rearrangement joins TRBV29-1 to TRBJ1-3; D not resolved. The V end lost 3 bases, the J end lost 2 bases, and 8 bases lay between the germline ends. Looked up from germline, CDR1 is SQVTM and CDR2 is ANQGSEA. The CDR3 covers 13 residues.

This clone was picked up a small number of times. The chain recombines TRBV2 with TRBJ1-1; D might be TRBD1 (6 bases). The CDR3 sequence is 13 residues long. Germline V lookup: CDR1 SNHLY, CDR2 FYNNEI. Trimming left V 7 bases short and J 6 bases short, with 15 bases between. Here the CDR3 DNA reads TGTGCCAGCATGACGGGGGGGCTGGCTGAAGCTTTCTTT. Translating it yields CASMTGGLAEAFF.

The chain carries TRBV19 and TRBJ2-1; the match to TRBD2 covers 7 bases. V lost 7 bases to trimming and J lost 15 bases; unmatched junction nucleotides: 18. Looked up from germline, CDR1 is LNHDA and CDR2 is SQIVND (reference sequence). This CDR3 comprises 14 residues. In DNA, the CDR3 is TGTGCCAGTACCCAAAGCCCGGGGGGAGCGCTTCTGTTCTTC. This encodes CASTQSPGGALLFF.